This T cell receptor (beta chain) is from a study of neoadjuvant nivolumab and ipilimumab in lung cancer. Trimming took off 7 bases at V and 1 base at J, with 10 bases between the two ends. Germline V CDR1 and CDR2: SNHLY, FYNNEI. CDR3 length: 13 residues. Comment on this clone: Antigen unknown.

Points from the study as a whole: Higher pretherapy blood TCR richness went with higher resected-tumor richness.

The assay was immunoSEQ multiplex PCR, and TCRdb's table has in-frame clones only and misses some. The table shows just under 10,000 clones, with about 81% occurring only once. The sequence came from an adult with non-small cell lung cancer. V usage is TRBV2 and J usage is TRBJ2-5; D is perhaps TRBD2 (5 bases). The sample was peripheral blood, taken before neoadjuvant nivolumab, alone or with ipilimumab. The CDR3 here is CASKGEIQETQYF. The DNA for the CDR3 is TGTGCCAGCAAGGGAGAAATCCAAGAGACCCAGTACTTC. Full variable domain (rest looked up from reference TRBV2 and TRBJ2-5): EPEVTQTPSHQVTQMGQEVILRCVPISNHLYFYWYRQILGQKVEFLVSFYNNEISEKSEIFDDQFSVERPDGSNFTLKIRSTKLEDSAMYFCASKGEIQETQYFGPGTRLLVL.